One and the same sample provided the 6 T cell receptor beta chains below, sequenced in a study of identifying expanded T cells in peripheral blood. TCRdb keeps only in-frame clones here, not all; method: immunoSEQ multiplex PCR. The sample includes 50,000 to 60,000 clones, roughly 82% of them seen just once. Input material: blood. These receptors all stem from a person aged 18 to 70 in good health.

V usage is TRBV6-1 and J usage is TRBJ1-2, with TRBD1 as a possible D gene (5 bases). Germline V gives CDR1 MNHNS, CDR2 SASEGT. The CDR3 runs 15 residues. V lost 4 bases to trimming and J lost 8 bases, with 20 bases between them. CDR3: CASSGWDGPPLGYTF. For the CDR3, the DNA is TGTGCCAGCAGTGGGTGGGACGGACCGCCGTTAGGCTACACCTTC.

Only a few counts were recorded for this clone. The chain has TRBV11-2 and TRBJ2-5, with D possibly being TRBD1 (6 bases). Per the germline V gene, CDR1 is SGHAT and CDR2 is FQNNGV. Trimming stripped 5 bases from V and 2 bases from J, with 9 bases between. The CDR3 is made up of 13 amino acids. The CDR3 region is CASSGQQQETQYF. The CDR3 DNA follows: TGTGCCAGCAGCGGACAGCAACAAGAGACCCAGTACTTC.

The V gene is TRBV7-9, the J gene TRBJ2-1; a possible D gene is TRBD2 (6 bases). Germline CDR1 reads SEHNR; CDR2 reads FQNEAQ (reference sequence). The CDR3 consists of 17 residues. The V gene lost 3 bases and the J gene lost 0 bases, with 15 bases spanning the gap. Written as DNA, the CDR3 is TGTGCCAGCAGCTTGCGGGACCTACGGAGCTCCTACAATGAGCAGTTCTTC. Protein: CASSLRDLRSSYNEQFF.

This chain uses TRBV19 with TRBJ1-5; D gene uncertain. The V gene lost 1 base and the J gene lost 4 bases, with 8 bases spanning the gap. Germline CDR1 is LNHDA and CDR2 is SQIVND (reference sequence). This CDR3 region has 14 residues. CDR3 coding DNA: TGTGCCAGTAGTATAGCGCGGATGAATCAGCCCCAGCATTTT. The encoded protein is CASSIARMNQPQHF.

The rearrangement links TRBV7-8 to TRBJ2-5; 15 bases line up with TRBD2. This CDR3 is 17 amino acids long. J lost 5 bases, V lost 1 base, and 5 bases had no gene match. CDR1 SGHVS and CDR2 FQNEAQ come from the germline V gene. The CDR3 loop reads CASSLGTSGRGDETQYF. The DNA for the CDR3 is TGTGCCAGCAGCTTAGGGACTAGCGGGAGGGGTGACGAGACCCAGTACTTC. Full variable domain (rest looked up from reference TRBV7-8 and TRBJ2-5): GAGVSQSPRYKVAKRGQDVALRCDPISGHVSLFWYQQALGQGPEFLTYFQNEAQLDKSGLPSDRFFAERPEGSVSTLKIQRTQQEDSAVYLCASSLGTSGRGDETQYFGPGTRLLVL.

This rearrangement joins TRBV11-2 to TRBJ2-1, with 10 positions matching TRBD1. CDR3 length equals 14 residues. The J segment lost 6 bases and the V segment lost 8 bases, leaving 7 bases of the junction unmatched. Per the germline V gene, CDR1 is SGHAT and CDR2 is FQNNGV. CDR3 sequence: CASARDRGRNEQFF. The CDR3, as DNA: TGTGCCAGCGCCCGGGACAGGGGCCGCAATGAGCAGTTCTTC.